What follows describes a single TCR beta chain. This clonotype showed up many times. What antigen it recognizes has not been identified. No base qualities exist here, and no much larger clone lies one base off it. For repertoire sequencing, TCR beta CDR3 regions were amplified from RNA transcripts. The first round was an RT-PCR using HTBI primers with the Qiagen OneStep RT-PCR kit, and this first round was followed by a second-round multiplex PCR, then size selection and purification. Libraries were sequenced on an Illumina HiSeq2000 using paired-end 100 bp reads. As for the authors' bioinformatics: SOAPnuke was used to process the reads, removing any read that contained adapters or uncalled bases, had a mean Phred below 15, or lacked an exact match to the constant primer or identifier. COPE v1.2.5 was used to merge the high-quality paired reads. Unique nucleotide sequences were defined as clonotypes and aligned to IMGT TRB V, D and J references using MiTCR v1.1. Analysis was restricted to V-J combinations with a frequency above 0.0001, which covered approximately 99% of repertoires. For each V-J combination, a TCR clonal expansion and chaos score was defined as the ratio of F50 clonal expansion to chaos observed in the TCRdist matrix. Welch's t-statistics and random forest were used to reduce the features to around 13 V-J combinations, which were then used as input to a naive Bayes classifier. Thyroid-blood repertoire similarity was quantified with the Morisita-Horn index. The public reads were reprocessed in TCRdb via fastp at Q25 and MiXCR, keeping in-frame beta chains. Rows are unified per CDR3 protein, each entry keeping the most common DNA and genes. These V and J calls originate from TCRdb's pipeline instead of the authors' own analysis. Recorded for this sample are some 380,000 distinct CDR3 sequences; just over 15% of them occurred a single time. The ten largest clones add up to approximately 7% of the sample.

Measured from the cysteine to the phenylalanine, the CDR3 is 14 residues long. Only the CDR3 DNA is retained, 42 bases long and in frame from the first base. Looking up the germline V gene (reference sequence) yields CDR1 SEHNR and CDR2 FQNEAQ. The junction carries 14 bases between V and J, which are trimmed by 1 base and 7 bases respectively. This entry is derived from a study of Graves' ophthalmopathy and Graves' hyperthyroidism (dated by TCRdb to 2017 to 2018). With regard to the full study: Peripheral blood was collected before any treatment was given, at the time of initial diagnosis. The study used TCR beta repertoire signatures to distinguish Graves' ophthalmopathy from Graves' hyperthyroidism and to predict progression to ophthalmopathy. In total, around 130 blood samples were TCR-sequenced: under 45 ophthalmopathy, roughly 77 hyperthyroidism and about 17 hyperthyroidism-to-ophthalmopathy patients. To explore V-J signatures that distinguish ophthalmopathy from hyperthyroidism, a discovery set of about a hundred patients was enrolled, made up of 43 with ophthalmopathy and under 65 with stable hyperthyroidism. An independent validation cohort comprised 18 hyperthyroidism patients and 15 to 17 patients who later progressed from hyperthyroidism to ophthalmopathy. In about six hyperthyroidism patients, the T-cell repertoires found in thyroid tissue were compared with those found in blood. After sampling, hyperthyroidism patients received methimazole starting at 30 mg daily, and ophthalmopathy patients received high-dose intravenous methylprednisolone. For training and testing, the 110 or so patients in the discovery cohort were randomly divided in a 7:3 ratio. What the authors observed across the whole study: Most expanded thyroid clonotypes with frequency above 0.001 were also detected in blood, suggesting blood repertoires may reflect the thyroid immune response. In cross-validation, the 13-signature model distinguished ophthalmopathy from stable hyperthyroidism with around 90% sensitivity and 81.08% specificity, while in the test set the corresponding values were about 80% and 75%. Sample size was not predetermined statistically, and investigators were not blinded to group allocation. In validation, the model predicted ophthalmopathy progression with less than 71% sensitivity and 72.22% specificity; 12 predicted patients were CT-confirmed with GO in a median of approximately 6.5 months.

A patient counted as having stable hyperthyroidism if there was no progression to ophthalmopathy within 18 months of follow-up. Hyperthyroidism patients were newly diagnosed, were aged 18 to 65 years, and had a disease duration under 2 months. Anyone with other autoimmune diseases, uncontrolled infections, pregnancy or lactation was excluded from the study. Clinical symptoms, serum thyroxine, TRAb, thyroid ultrasound and orbital computed tomography formed the basis of the diagnosis. Using Ficoll-Paque density gradient centrifugation, PBMCs were isolated from approximately 11 ml of fresh peripheral blood. Trizol reagent was used to extract the total RNA, and its quality was then checked on an Agilent 2100 Bioanalyzer.

This receptor was identified in a woman between 18 and 30 years old with stable Graves' hyperthyroidism. Donor details come from another sample of the same person, matched by shared clones. Recombination connected TRBV7-9 to TRBJ2-7; a confident D gene designation cannot be given. Sequencing used peripheral blood. Here is the DNA: TGTGCCAGCAGCTTAGTCGTGGGCAAGGAAGAGCAGTACTTC. It translates to CASSLVVGKEEQYF.